The clone carrying this T cell receptor beta chain was detected many times. The antigen remains unidentified. This sample was taken from a study of identical twins. The CDR3 spans 17 residues. Trimming removed 0 bases from V and 5 bases from J, with 16 bases in between. Germline assignment: CDR1 KGHDR and CDR2 SFDVKD. Study results and caveats: For monozygotic twins, models underestimated out-of-frame TCR alpha sharing. Those out-of-frame alpha sequences shared by twins showed an excess of low generation probability.

Template switching added a universal primer site; cDNA carried unique molecular identifiers. Using its own MiXCR run on the 5' RACE reads, TCRdb lists one record per CDR3 protein. This sample carries about 160,000 distinct CDR3 sequences, approximately 4% of them seen once, and the ten largest clones take around 8.1%. Everyone who donated was a healthy Caucasian. This TCR was recovered from a man aged 18 to 30 in good health. Sequenced material: memory T cells sorted from blood. J is TRBJ2-1 and V is TRBV24-1; no reliable D call. As DNA, the CDR3 is TGTGCCACCAGTGATTTGTCGGCAGCGAATCTTAACAATGAGCAGTTCTTC. Its protein is CATSDLSAANLNNEQFF.